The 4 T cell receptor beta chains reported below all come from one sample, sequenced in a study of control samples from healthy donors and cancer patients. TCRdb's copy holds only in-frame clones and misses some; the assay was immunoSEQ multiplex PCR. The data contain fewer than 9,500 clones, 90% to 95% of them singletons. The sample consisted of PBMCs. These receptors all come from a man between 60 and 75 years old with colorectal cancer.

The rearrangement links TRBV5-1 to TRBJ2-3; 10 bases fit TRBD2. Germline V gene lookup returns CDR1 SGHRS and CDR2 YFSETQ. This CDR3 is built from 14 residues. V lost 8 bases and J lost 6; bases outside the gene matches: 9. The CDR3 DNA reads TGCGCCAGTGAGCGGGGGGGCGGTGATGATACGCAGTATTTT. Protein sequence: CASERGGGDDTQYF.

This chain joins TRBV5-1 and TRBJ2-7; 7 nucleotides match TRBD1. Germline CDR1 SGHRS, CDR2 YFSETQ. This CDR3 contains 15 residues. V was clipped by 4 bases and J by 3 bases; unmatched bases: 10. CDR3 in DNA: TGCGCCAGCAGCCTCGGGACAGCGGACTTCTACGAGCAGTACTTC. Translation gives CASSLGTADFYEQYF.

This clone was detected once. As DNA, the CDR3 is TGTGCCAGCTCGGACAGGGAGGGGCAAGAGACCCAGTACTTC. It translates to CASSDREGQETQYF. V usage is TRBV5-4 and J usage is TRBJ2-5; tentatively, D is TRBD1 (8 bases). Germline loops: CDR1 SGHNT, CDR2 YYREEE (reference sequence). This CDR3 contains 14 residues. V lost 7 bases and J lost 2, with 15 bases in between.

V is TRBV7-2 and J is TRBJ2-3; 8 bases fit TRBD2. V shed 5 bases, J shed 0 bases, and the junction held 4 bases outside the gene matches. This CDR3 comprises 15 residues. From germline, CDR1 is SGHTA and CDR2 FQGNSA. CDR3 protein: CASSASGGSTDTQYF. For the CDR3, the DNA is TGTGCCAGCAGCGCGAGCGGGGGTAGCACAGATACGCAGTATTTT.